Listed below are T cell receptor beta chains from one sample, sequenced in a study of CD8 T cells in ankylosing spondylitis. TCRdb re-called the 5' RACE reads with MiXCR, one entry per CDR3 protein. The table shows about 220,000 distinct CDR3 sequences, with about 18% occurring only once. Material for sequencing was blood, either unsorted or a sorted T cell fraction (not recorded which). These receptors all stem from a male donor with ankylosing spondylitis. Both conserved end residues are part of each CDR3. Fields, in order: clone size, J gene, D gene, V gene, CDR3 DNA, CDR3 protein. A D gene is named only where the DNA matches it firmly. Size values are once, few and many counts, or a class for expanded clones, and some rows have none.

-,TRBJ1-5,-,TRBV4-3,TGCGCCAGCAGCCAAGATCGAGACAATTTTCTGCCCCAGCATTTT,CASSQDRDNFLPQHF
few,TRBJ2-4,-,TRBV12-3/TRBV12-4,TGTGCCAGCGCGGCAGGCTCGAACATTCAGTACTTC,CASAAGSNIQYF
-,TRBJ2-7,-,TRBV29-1,TGCAGCGTTGAATCGGGGAGCTACGAGCAGTACTTC,CSVESGSYEQYF
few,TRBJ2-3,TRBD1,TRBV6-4,TGTGCCAGCAGTGACGGACAGGGGGCAGATACGCAGTATTTT,CASSDGQGADTQYF
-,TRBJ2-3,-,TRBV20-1,TGCAGTGCTGACTCTGACAGTTACACAGATACGCAGTATTTT,CSADSDSYTDTQYF
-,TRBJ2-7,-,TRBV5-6,TGTGCCAGCAACGAAGCGTTAACCTACGAGCAGTACTTC,CASNEALTYEQYF
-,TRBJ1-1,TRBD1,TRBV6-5,TGTGCCAGCAGTTACGACCGGGACAGGGGGTATGTCGGGGCTGAAGCTTTCTTT,CASSYDRDRGYVGAEAFF
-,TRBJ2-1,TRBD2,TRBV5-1,TGCGCCAGCAGCTTGGGACTAGCAGCAAACAATGAGCAGTTCTTC,CASSLGLAANNEQFF
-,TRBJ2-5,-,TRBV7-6,TGTGCCAGCAGCTTACCAGGACTAACGCAAGAGACCCAGTACTTC,CASSLPGLTQETQYF
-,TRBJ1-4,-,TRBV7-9,TGTGCCACCACGAGGCTTGGGGATGAAAAACTGTTTTTT,CATTRLGDEKLFF
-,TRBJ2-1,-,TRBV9,TGTGCCAGCAGCGCCCCCGTATACAATGAGCAGTTCTTC,CASSAPVYNEQFF
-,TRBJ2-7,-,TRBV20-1,TGCAGTGCTAGGCAGCGGACCACCTACGAGCAGTACTTC,CSARQRTTYEQYF
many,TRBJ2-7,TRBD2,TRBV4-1,TGCGCCAGCAGCCAAGAGTCTAGCGGAGTCTACGAGCAGTACTTC,CASSQESSGVYEQYF
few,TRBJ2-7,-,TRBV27,TGTGCCAGCAGTGAGGCAGGGGCTGTTGGGTACGAGCAGTACTTC,CASSEAGAVGYEQYF
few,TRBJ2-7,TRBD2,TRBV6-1,TGTGCCAGCAGCTCCAGCGGGAGGACGGATTGGGAGCAGTACTTC,CASSSSGRTDWEQYF
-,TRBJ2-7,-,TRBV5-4,TGTGCCAGCAGCTTGGTGTCGGACCCCTACGAGCAGTACTTC,CASSLVSDPYEQYF
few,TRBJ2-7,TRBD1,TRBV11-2,TGTGCCAGCAGTTCCTCGGGGACAGAGAATCTCTACGAGCAGTACTTC,CASSSSGTENLYEQYF
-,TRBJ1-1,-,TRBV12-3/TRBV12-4,TGTGCCAGCAGGCAACAGGAGGCGGGTGAAGCTTTCTTT,CASRQQEAGEAFF
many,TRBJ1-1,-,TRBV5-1,TGCGCCAGCAGCTTCGAAGGGAACACTGAAGCTTTCTTT,CASSFEGNTEAFF
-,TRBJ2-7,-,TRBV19,TGTGCCAGTAGTATGGGGCCAGGGAACTACGAGCAGTACTTC,CASSMGPGNYEQYF
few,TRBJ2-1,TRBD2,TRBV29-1,TGCAGCGTGTTACTAGCGGGAGGGCTCCCCGTCGAAATATACAATGAGCAGTTCTTC,CSVLLAGGLPVEIYNEQFF
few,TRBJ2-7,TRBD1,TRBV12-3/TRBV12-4,TGTGCCAGCAGCCCTCCGACAGGGGACGACGAGCAGTACTTC,CASSPPTGDDEQYF
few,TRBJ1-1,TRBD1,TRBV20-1,TGCAGTGCTACGAACAGGGGAAACACTGAAGCTTTCTTT,CSATNRGNTEAFF
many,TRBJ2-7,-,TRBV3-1,TGTGCCAGCAGCCAAGACAGCTCAAGCTCCTACGAGCAGTACTTC,CASSQDSSSSYEQYF
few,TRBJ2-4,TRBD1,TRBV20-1,TGCAGTGCTCTATGGACAGGACTGGCCAAAAACATTCAGTACTTC,CSALWTGLAKNIQYF
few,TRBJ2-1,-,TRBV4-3,TGCGCCAGCAGCCAAGAGAGAGGAGGGACTGGAAGGTACAATGAGCAGTTCTTC,CASSQERGGTGRYNEQFF
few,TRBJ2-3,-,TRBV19,TGTGCCAGTAGTATCAATCCGAACACAGATACGCAGTATTTT,CASSINPNTDTQYF
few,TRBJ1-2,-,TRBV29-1,TGCAGCGTTGAAGAGTTGGAAGGCTACACCTTC,CSVEELEGYTF
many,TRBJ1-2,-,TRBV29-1,TGCAGCGTTTCCCCGGGGATTTCTAACTATGGCTACACCTTC,CSVSPGISNYGYTF
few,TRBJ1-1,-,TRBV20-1,TGCAGTGCTAGAAGCATAACAGAGGACACTGAAGCTTTCTTT,CSARSITEDTEAFF
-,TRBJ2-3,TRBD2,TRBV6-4,TGTGCCAGCAGTGACACACTAGCGGGAGGCCCAGATACGCAGTATTTT,CASSDTLAGGPDTQYF
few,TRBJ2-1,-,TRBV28,TGTGCCAGCAGTTCCCCCAGTTACAATGAGCAGTTCTTC,CASSSPSYNEQFF
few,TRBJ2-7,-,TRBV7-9,TGTGCCAGCAGAGGAGGTTTCTACGAGCAGTACTTC,CASRGGFYEQYF
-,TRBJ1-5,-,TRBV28,TGTGCCAGCAGTTTATACAGGGTCCTAAATCAGCCCCAGCATTTT,CASSLYRVLNQPQHF
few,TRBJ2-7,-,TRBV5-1,TGCGCCAGCAGCCGGGCCTATGATGGGAGTACCTACGAGCAGTACTTC,CASSRAYDGSTYEQYF
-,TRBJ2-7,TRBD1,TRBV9,TGTGCCAGCAGCGCGGAGGACAGGACCTCCTACGAGCAGTACTTC,CASSAEDRTSYEQYF
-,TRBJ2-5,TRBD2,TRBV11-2,TGTGCCAGCAGCGCCACCCCACTAGCGGGGGGCCGAGTGGAAGAGACCCAGTACTTC,CASSATPLAGGRVEETQYF
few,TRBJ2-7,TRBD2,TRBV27,TGTGCCAGCGGCGCGGGAGGCTCCTACGAGCAGTACTTC,CASGAGGSYEQYF
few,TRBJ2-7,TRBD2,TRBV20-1,TGCAGTGCTAGAGTAGCGGGGGGAGCCTACGAGCAGTACTTC,CSARVAGGAYEQYF
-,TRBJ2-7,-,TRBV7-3,TGTGCCAGCAGCTTAGGCCCTGACGGTGCTTACGAGCAGTACTTC,CASSLGPDGAYEQYF
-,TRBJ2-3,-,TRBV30,TGTGCCTGGGACGGACCAGATACGCAGTATTTT,CAWDGPDTQYF
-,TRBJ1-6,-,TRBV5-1,TGCGCCAGCAGCTTGGCGGGGGCCCATTCACCCCTCCACTTT,CASSLAGAHSPLHF
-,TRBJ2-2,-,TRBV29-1,TGCAGCGTCCCATGGCCTACCGGGGAGCTGTTTTTT,CSVPWPTGELFF
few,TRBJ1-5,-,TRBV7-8,TGTGCCAGCAGCACACCGATGGACGGAGATAGCAATCAGCCCCAGCATTTT,CASSTPMDGDSNQPQHF
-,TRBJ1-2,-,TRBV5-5,TGTGCCAGCAAACGAGGGGCGGATGCGAATGGCTACACCTTC,CASKRGADANGYTF
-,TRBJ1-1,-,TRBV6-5,TGTGCCAGCAGTTACTCGATTGAGGAGGTCACCATGAACACTGAAGCTTTCTTT,CASSYSIEEVTMNTEAFF
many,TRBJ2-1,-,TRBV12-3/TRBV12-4,TGTGCCAGCACTCCTACAGGGTCCTACAATGAGCAGTTCTTC,CASTPTGSYNEQFF